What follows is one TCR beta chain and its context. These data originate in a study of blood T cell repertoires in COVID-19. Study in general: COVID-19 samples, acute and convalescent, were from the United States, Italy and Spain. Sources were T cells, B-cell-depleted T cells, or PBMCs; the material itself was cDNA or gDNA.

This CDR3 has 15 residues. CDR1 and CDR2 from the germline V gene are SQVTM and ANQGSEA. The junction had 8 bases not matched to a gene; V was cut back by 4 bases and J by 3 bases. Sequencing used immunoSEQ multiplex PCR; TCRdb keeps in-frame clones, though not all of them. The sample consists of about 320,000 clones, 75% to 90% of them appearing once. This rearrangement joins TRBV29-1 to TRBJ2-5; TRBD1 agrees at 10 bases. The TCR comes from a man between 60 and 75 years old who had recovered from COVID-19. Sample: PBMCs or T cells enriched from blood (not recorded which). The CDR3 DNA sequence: TGCAGCGTTGTGTGGGGGACAGGGGTCGAAGAGACCCAGTACTTC. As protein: CSVVWGTGVEETQYF.